The rows below give T cell receptor beta chains drawn from one sample of a study of CD8 T cells in ankylosing spondylitis. TCRdb fed the 5' RACE reads into MiXCR, producing one record per CDR3 protein. The sample contains 250,000 to 350,000 distinct CDR3 sequences, about 20% of which appear only once. What was sequenced was blood, either unsorted or a sorted T cell fraction (not recorded which). These TCRs come from a male donor with ankylosing spondylitis or in good health (not recorded which). The CDR3 runs from the conserved cysteine through the conserved F or W. The order of the fields is J gene, D gene, clone size, V gene, CDR3 protein, CDR3 DNA. D genes are given only for firm matches. Not every row has a clone size; where given, it reads once, few, many or a size class.

TRBJ2-1 . . TRBV24-1 CATSAETAEQFF TGTGCCACCAGTGCTGAGACAGCAGAGCAGTTCTTC
TRBJ2-1 . . TRBV3-1 CASSQVLGQGKSNEQFF TGTGCCAGCAGCCAAGTTTTGGGGCAGGGGAAGTCCAATGAGCAGTTCTTC
TRBJ2-2 TRBD2 few TRBV5-1 CASSYRLAGYAGELFF TGCGCCAGCAGCTACCGACTAGCGGGATACGCCGGGGAGCTGTTTTTT
TRBJ2-5 TRBD1 . TRBV10-1 CASSEFGQGKETQYF TGCGCCAGCAGTGAGTTCGGACAGGGTAAAGAGACCCAGTACTTC
TRBJ1-2 . few TRBV5-1 CASSGAEVNYGYTF TGCGCCAGTTCGGGCGCCGAGGTAAACTATGGCTACACCTTC
TRBJ1-6 . few TRBV6-5 CASSYSISSASSYNSPLHF TGTGCCAGCAGTTACTCGATCAGTTCCGCGAGCTCCTATAATTCACCCCTCCACTTT
TRBJ2-4 TRBD1 . TRBV19 CASSIRTGGSSGNIQYF TGTGCCAGTAGTATCCGGACAGGGGGGTCCTCCGGAAACATTCAGTACTTC
TRBJ2-1 . many TRBV29-1 CSVSGGNNEQFF TGCAGCGTTTCGGGTGGAAACAATGAGCAGTTCTTC
TRBJ1-1 TRBD1 many TRBV29-1 CSGHRGLSEAFF TGCAGCGGGCACAGGGGGCTGAGTGAAGCTTTCTTT
TRBJ2-1 . . TRBV15 CATKTGTLWAEQFF TGTGCCACTAAAACCGGGACCCTTTGGGCTGAGCAGTTCTTC
TRBJ2-1 TRBD2 . TRBV28 CASRGLATNEQFF TGTGCCAGCAGAGGACTAGCAACCAATGAGCAGTTCTTC
TRBJ1-4 . . TRBV25-1 CASRAGLGDAANEKLFF TGTGCCAGCAGGGCCGGCCTTGGGGATGCAGCTAATGAAAAACTGTTTTTT
TRBJ2-3 . few TRBV5-1 CASSSENTDTQYF TGCGCCAGCAGCTCGGAGAACACAGATACGCAGTATTTT
TRBJ2-2 TRBD1 . TRBV12-3/TRBV12-4 CASSSGQGTTGELFF TGTGCCAGCAGTTCAGGACAGGGTACCACCGGGGAGCTGTTTTTT
TRBJ2-3 TRBD2 few TRBV9 CASSFRGGRTDTQYF TGTGCCAGCAGCTTCCGGGGGGGCCGAACAGATACGCAGTATTTT
TRBJ2-2 . . TRBV15 CATSRETRTGGELFF TGTGCCACCAGCAGGGAGACTAGAACAGGCGGGGAGCTGTTTTTT
TRBJ2-3 . few TRBV10-3 CAISDEGNTQYF TGTGCCATCAGTGATGAGGGGAATACGCAGTATTTT
TRBJ2-5 . . TRBV20-1 CSAEVRGMRETQYF TGCAGTGCGGAGGTTCGGGGGATGAGAGAGACCCAGTACTTC
TRBJ1-6 . . TRBV7-6 CASSLDPGPSNSPLHF TGTGCCAGCAGCTTAGATCCGGGACCTTCTAATTCACCCCTCCACTTT
TRBJ2-5 . few TRBV5-1 CASSLNQAAGTQYF TGCGCCAGCAGCTTGAATCAGGCGGCCGGGACCCAGTACTTC
TRBJ1-3 . . TRBV3-1 CASSQRGNTIYF TGTGCCAGCAGCCAACGTGGAAACACCATATATTTT
TRBJ2-2 . many TRBV6-5 CASSYSTGSGELFF TGTGCCAGCAGTTACTCGACCGGGTCCGGGGAGCTGTTTTTT
TRBJ2-1 TRBD2 many TRBV28 CASSPLAGTYNEQFF TGTGCCAGCAGTCCACTAGCGGGTACATACAATGAGCAGTTCTTC
TRBJ2-1 . . TRBV20-1 CSARERGSYNEQFF TGCAGTGCTAGAGAGCGGGGATCCTACAATGAGCAGTTCTTC
TRBJ2-1 . few TRBV7-3 CASTLGPDNEQFF TGTGCCAGCACCCTGGGACCAGACAATGAGCAGTTCTTC
TRBJ1-1 . few TRBV4-1 CASSQYLTGNTEAFF TGCGCCAGCAGCCAATATTTGACGGGGAACACTGAAGCTTTCTTT
TRBJ2-1 TRBD2 . TRBV29-1 CSVVSELAGGNEQFF TGCAGCGTTGTGAGTGAACTAGCGGGAGGGAATGAGCAGTTCTTC
TRBJ2-5 TRBD1 few TRBV12-3/TRBV12-4 CASSKDREWETQYF TGTGCCAGCAGTAAAGACAGGGAATGGGAGACCCAGTACTTC
TRBJ2-3 . few TRBV11-2 CASSLDYDTQYF TGTGCCAGCAGCTTAGATTATGATACGCAGTATTTT
TRBJ1-2 . . TRBV5-1 CASSVDSSTYGYTF TGCGCCAGCAGCGTGGACAGCAGCACCTATGGCTACACCTTC
TRBJ1-1 . many TRBV4-1 CASSQGLGTEAFF TGCGCCAGCAGCCAAGGGTTGGGCACTGAAGCTTTCTTT
TRBJ2-3 . few TRBV20-1 CSARGQLSFTDTQYF TGCAGTGCTAGAGGGCAGCTTTCCTTCACAGATACGCAGTATTTT
TRBJ2-3 TRBD2 . TRBV14 CASSAGADTQYF TGTGCCAGCAGCGCGGGGGCAGATACGCAGTATTTT
TRBJ2-1 TRBD2 . TRBV11-2 CASTTSGRDNEQFF TGTGCCAGCACAACTAGCGGGAGAGACAATGAGCAGTTCTTC
TRBJ2-3 . many TRBV24-1 CATGQVNLDTQYF TGTGCCACCGGGCAGGTTAACTTGGATACGCAGTATTTT
TRBJ2-3 . few TRBV18 CASSPPGLSRGDTQYF TGTGCCAGCTCACCACCGGGTCTATCTCGCGGAGATACGCAGTATTTT
TRBJ1-2 . few TRBV12-3/TRBV12-4 CASSHTGTFGYTF TGTGCCAGCAGCCATACAGGGACTTTCGGCTACACCTTC
TRBJ1-2 . . TRBV12-3/TRBV12-4 CASSFEYGYTF TGTGCCAGCAGCTTCGAGTATGGCTACACCTTC
TRBJ2-3 . many TRBV27 CASSLGLARGPDTQYF TGTGCCAGCAGTTTAGGGCTAGCAAGGGGCCCAGATACGCAGTATTTT
TRBJ2-5 . . TRBV7-8 CASSLRVQTLRETQYF TGTGCCAGCAGCTTAAGGGTCCAGACCCTAAGAGAGACCCAGTACTTC
TRBJ1-1 . few TRBV7-2 CASSLAWGYGRMNTEAFF TGTGCCAGCAGCTTAGCTTGGGGGTATGGGAGGATGAACACTGAAGCTTTCTTT
TRBJ2-3 . few TRBV3-1 CATLGADTQYF TGTGCCACCCTGGGCGCAGATACGCAGTATTTT
TRBJ2-1 TRBD1 few TRBV19 CASSILDRADEQFF TGTGCCAGTAGTATCCTGGACAGGGCCGATGAGCAGTTCTTC
TRBJ1-1 . few TRBV28 CATKTLVSTEAFF TGTGCCACCAAGACACTCGTCTCCACTGAAGCTTTCTTT
TRBJ2-4 . few TRBV28 CASSPLTVVARYF TGTGCCAGCAGTCCCCTAACAGTCGTTGCACGGTACTTC